What follows are 13 T cell receptor beta chains derived from one specimen sequenced in a study of cytomegalovirus exposure and HLA in healthy donors. The PCR ran on 60 Vbeta and 13 Jbeta primers. The table came from immunoSEQ multiplex PCR; TCRdb's copy has only in-frame clones and leaves some out. The sample features 130,000 to 150,000 clones, with 0.8% to 1% in its top ten. Sequenced input: PBMCs. Source of these receptors: a male donor in good health and CMV-seronegative.

This sequence joins TRBV5-6 and TRBJ2-3; 10 nucleotides agree with TRBD2. This CDR3 has 16 residues. Trimming took 4 bases from V and 4 from J; bases not matched to a gene: 9. Germline lookup yields CDR1 SGHDT and CDR2 YYEEEE. In DNA form, the CDR3 reads TGTGCCAGCAGCACTACTAGCGGGGATGGGGCAGATACGCAGTATTTT. Translation: CASSTTSGDGADTQYF.

CDR3: CASSINLSMGFRGNQPQHF. The CDR3 region has the DNA TGTGCCAGTAGTATTAACCTCTCCATGGGCTTTAGAGGCAATCAGCCCCAGCATTTT. The rearrangement joins TRBV19 to TRBJ1-5, with D unclear. The CDR3 contains 19 residues. The V gene's germline CDR1 is LNHDA and CDR2 SQIVND (reference sequence). The ends were cut back, 3 bases at V and 2 bases at J, with 23 bases in the middle. Using reference TRBV19 and TRBJ1-5 for the parts outside the CDR3, the full variable domain is DGGITQSPKYLFRKEGQNVTLSCEQNLNHDAMYWYRQDPGQGLRLIYYSQIVNDFQKGDIAEGYSVSREKKESFPLTVTSAQKNPTAFYLCASSINLSMGFRGNQPQHFGDGTRLSIL.

The chain couples TRBV25-1 to TRBJ2-7, with a tentative D call TRBD2 (5 bases). The germline CDR1 and CDR2 sequences are MGHDK and SYGVNS. CDR3 size: 13 residues. V lost 6 bases, J lost 5 bases, and 14 bases lay in between. In DNA, the CDR3 is TGTGCCAGCAGGGGAGACATTTCCAACGAGCAGTACTTC. Its translation is CASRGDISNEQYF.

The chain couples TRBV10-3 to TRBJ1-1, with TRBD1 matching 8 bases. CDR3 length: 18 amino acids. Germline values: CDR1 ENHRY, CDR2 SYGVKD. Losses at the gene ends were 1 base for V and 3 bases for J; bases not matched to a gene: 13. The CDR3 reads CAISEFDRGIGADTEAFF. CDR3 coding DNA: TGTGCCATCAGTGAGTTTGACAGGGGTATAGGGGCGGACACTGAAGCTTTCTTT.

The rearrangement joins TRBV9 to TRBJ1-1, with D uncertain. V was shortened by 4 bases and J by 2 bases, with 15 bases between the two germline ends. CDR3 length: 15 amino acids. Looked up from germline, CDR1 is SGDLS and CDR2 is YYNGEE. This CDR3 is CASSPSGSENTEAFF. The DNA of the CDR3 is TGTGCCAGCAGCCCATCGGGGTCGGAAAACACTGAAGCTTTCTTT.

The rearrangement uses TRBV29-1 and TRBJ1-1, with 8 bases that match TRBD1. Germline V gene lookup returns CDR1 SQVTM and CDR2 ANQGSEA. This CDR3 comprises 13 residues. V shed 3 bases and J 4 bases; nucleotides not matched to a gene: 4. The CDR3 bases are TGCAGCGTTGAGTCTCAGGGGGCCACTGAAGCTTTCTTT. This codes for CSVESQGATEAFF.

The chain employs TRBV4-2 and TRBJ2-5; D ambiguous. Trimming shortened V by 0 bases and J by 4 bases, and 12 bases separated the two germline ends. Germline V lookup: CDR1 LGHNA, CDR2 YNFKEQ. The CDR3 has 15 residues. For the CDR3, the DNA is TGTGCCAGCAGCCAAGAAGTACGAGGTTCAGAGACCCAGTACTTC. This codes for CASSQEVRGSETQYF.

V usage is TRBV18 and J usage is TRBJ2-7; 7 nucleotides align to TRBD2. J gave up 6 bases and V 2 bases, and 28 bases lay outside the gene matches. Per the germline V gene, CDR1 is KGHSH and CDR2 is LQKENI. CDR3 length equals 21 residues. The CDR3 sequence is CASSPKRLRDAGLSAGVEQYF. As DNA, the CDR3 is TGTGCCAGCTCACCAAAGAGGTTACGGGACGCAGGATTATCGGCGGGGGTCGAGCAGTACTTC.

CDR3 region: CAWSARRTSGGTDTQYF. The CDR3 coding sequence is TGTGCCTGGAGTGCCCGAAGGACTAGCGGGGGCACAGATACGCAGTATTTT. V is TRBV30 and J is TRBJ2-3, with 12 bases that match TRBD2. V lost 1 base to trimming and J lost 1 base; unmatched junction nucleotides: 6. This CDR3 contains 17 residues. Per the germline V gene, CDR1 is GTSNPN and CDR2 is SVGIG (reference sequence).

The V gene is TRBV4-1, the J gene TRBJ2-5; the match to TRBD1 covers 9 bases. The CDR3 is 15 residues long. Germline CDR1 MGHRA, CDR2 YSYEKL. Unmatched junction bases numbered 6, after V lost 4 bases and J lost 3 bases. CDR3 in amino acids: CASSPSRQGEETQYF. The DNA for the CDR3 is TGCGCCAGCAGCCCGTCCAGACAGGGGGAAGAGACCCAGTACTTC.

The V and J genes are TRBV6-1 and TRBJ2-7; maybe TRBD2 (6 bases). CDR1 and CDR2 from the germline V gene are MNHNS and SASEGT. V was clipped by 3 bases and J by 1 base, with 13 bases between them. This CDR3 contains 15 residues. CDR3 nucleotide sequence: TGTGCCAGCAGTGACGGACTGGCGGGATCCTACGAGCAGTACTTC. Residues: CASSDGLAGSYEQYF.

This sequence joins TRBV27 and TRBJ2-2, with 7 bases fitting TRBD2. The CDR3 is 14 amino acids. The J segment lost 4 bases and the V segment lost 8 bases, leaving 7 bases of the junction unmatched. Per germline, CDR1 MNHEY and CDR2 SMNVEV (reference sequence). The CDR3 region has the DNA TGTGCCAGCCAACCCGGGAGGATCACCGGGGAGCTGTTTTTT. Translated: CASQPGRITGELFF.

This sequence joins TRBV19 and TRBJ2-5, with 9 nucleotides matching TRBD1. The CDR3 has 15 amino acids. Germline assignment: CDR1 LNHDA and CDR2 SQIVND (reference sequence). V was clipped by 6 bases and J by 4 bases; unmatched bases: 9. CDR3 in amino acids: CASSLQGASGETQYF. The CDR3 DNA is TGTGCCAGTAGCCTACAGGGGGCTTCGGGAGAGACCCAGTACTTC.